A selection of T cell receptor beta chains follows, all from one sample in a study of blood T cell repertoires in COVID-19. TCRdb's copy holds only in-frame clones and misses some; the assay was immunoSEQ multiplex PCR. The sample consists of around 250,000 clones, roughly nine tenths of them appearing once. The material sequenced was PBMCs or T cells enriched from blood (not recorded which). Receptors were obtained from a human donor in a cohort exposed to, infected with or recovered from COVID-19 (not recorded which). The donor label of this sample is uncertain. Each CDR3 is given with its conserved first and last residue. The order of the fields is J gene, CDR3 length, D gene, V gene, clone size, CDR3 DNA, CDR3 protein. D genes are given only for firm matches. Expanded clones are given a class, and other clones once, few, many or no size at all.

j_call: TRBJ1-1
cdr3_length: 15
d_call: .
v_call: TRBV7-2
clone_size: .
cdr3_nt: TGTGCCAGCAGCTTAGACTCCGGCGGGGGCACTGAAGCTTTCTTT
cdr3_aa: CASSLDSGGGTEAFF

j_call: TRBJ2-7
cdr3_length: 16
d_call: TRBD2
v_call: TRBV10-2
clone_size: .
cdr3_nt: TGCGCCAGCAGTGGGACTAGCGGACAGTTTCCCTACGAGCAGTACTTC
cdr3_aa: CASSGTSGQFPYEQYF

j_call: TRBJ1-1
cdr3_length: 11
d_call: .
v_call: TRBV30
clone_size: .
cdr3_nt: TGTGCCTGGACCGAAGGGGGGGGAGCTTTCTTT
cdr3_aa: CAWTEGGGAFF

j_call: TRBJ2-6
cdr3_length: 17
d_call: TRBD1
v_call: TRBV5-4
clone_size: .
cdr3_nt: TGTGCCAGCAGCTTTTTGGACAGGGGAGCTGGGGCCAACGTCCTGACTTTC
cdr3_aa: CASSFLDRGAGANVLTF

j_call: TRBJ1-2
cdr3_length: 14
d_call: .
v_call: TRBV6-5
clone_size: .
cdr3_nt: TGTGCCAGCAGTTACACTACGGCTAACTATGGCTACACCTTC
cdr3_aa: CASSYTTANYGYTF

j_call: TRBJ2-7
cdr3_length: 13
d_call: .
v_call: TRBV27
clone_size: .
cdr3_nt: TGTGCCAGCAGCCCAGGGGGGATCTACGAGCAGTACTTC
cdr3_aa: CASSPGGIYEQYF

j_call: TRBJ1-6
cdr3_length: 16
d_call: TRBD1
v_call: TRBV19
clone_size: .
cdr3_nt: TGTGCCAGTACCTCGGACAGGTCCTCCTATAATTCACCCCTCCACTTT
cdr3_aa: CASTSDRSSYNSPLHF

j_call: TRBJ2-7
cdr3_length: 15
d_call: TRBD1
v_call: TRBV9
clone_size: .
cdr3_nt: TGTGCCAGCAGCGTAGGACAGGGAAGGAATCACGAGCAGTACTTC
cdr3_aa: CASSVGQGRNHEQYF

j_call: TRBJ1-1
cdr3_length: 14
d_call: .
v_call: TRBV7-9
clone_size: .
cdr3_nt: TGTGCCAGCAGCTTTTCAAAGGGAGGCACTGAAGCTTTCTTT
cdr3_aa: CASSFSKGGTEAFF

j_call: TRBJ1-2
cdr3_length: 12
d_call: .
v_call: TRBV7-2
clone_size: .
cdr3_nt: TGTGCCAGCAGCTGGGGCGGTTATGGCTACACCTTC
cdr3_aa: CASSWGGYGYTF

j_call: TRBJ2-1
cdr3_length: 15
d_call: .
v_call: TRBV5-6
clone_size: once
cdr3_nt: TGTGCCAGCAGCTTGGGGCAGGGATCCTACAATGAGCAGTTCTTC
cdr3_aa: CASSLGQGSYNEQFF

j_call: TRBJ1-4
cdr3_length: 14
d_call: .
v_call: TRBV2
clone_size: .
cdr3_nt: TGTGCCAGCAGTCCGTTCGCAACTAATGAAAAACTGTTTTTT
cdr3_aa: CASSPFATNEKLFF

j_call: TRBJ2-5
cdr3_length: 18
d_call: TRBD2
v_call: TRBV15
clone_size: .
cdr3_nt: TGTGCCACCAGCAGAGATGCCGGGACTAGCGGGGTCGGAGAGACCCAGTACTTC
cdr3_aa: CATSRDAGTSGVGETQYF

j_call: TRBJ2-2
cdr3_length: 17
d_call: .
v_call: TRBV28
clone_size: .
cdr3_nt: TGTGCCAGCACGGGATGGGCCGATCTTACGAACACCGGGGAGCTGTTTTTT
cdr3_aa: CASTGWADLTNTGELFF

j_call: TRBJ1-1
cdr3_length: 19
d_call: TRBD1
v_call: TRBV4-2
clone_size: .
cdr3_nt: TGTGCCAGCAGCCAAGCGAAGAACCGGGACAGGGCCATGAACACTGAAGCTTTCTTT
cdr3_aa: CASSQAKNRDRAMNTEAFF

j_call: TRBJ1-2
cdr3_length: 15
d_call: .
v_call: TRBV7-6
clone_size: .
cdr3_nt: TGTGCCAGCAGCTTGGGGGCCGTTGCTAACTATGGCTACACCTTC
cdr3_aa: CASSLGAVANYGYTF

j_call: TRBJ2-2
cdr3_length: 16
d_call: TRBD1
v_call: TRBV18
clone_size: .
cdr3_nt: TGTGCCAGCTCACCTATCGGGACAGGGTCGACCGGGGAGCTGTTTTTT
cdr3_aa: CASSPIGTGSTGELFF

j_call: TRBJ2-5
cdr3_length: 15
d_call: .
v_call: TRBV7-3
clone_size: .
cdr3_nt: TGTGCCAGCAGTAAATTGGGGGAACGGGAGGAGACCCAGTACTTC
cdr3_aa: CASSKLGEREETQYF

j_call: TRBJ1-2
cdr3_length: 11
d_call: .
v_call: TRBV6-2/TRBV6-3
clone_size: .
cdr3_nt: TGTGCCAGCAGTGAGTACTATGGCTACACCTTC
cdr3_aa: CASSEYYGYTF

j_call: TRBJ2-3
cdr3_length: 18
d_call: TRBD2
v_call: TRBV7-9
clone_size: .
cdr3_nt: TGTGCCAGCAGCGGACAAGGAGGGCGGGGGGGGACCACAGATACGCAGTATTTT
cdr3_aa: CASSGQGGRGGTTDTQYF

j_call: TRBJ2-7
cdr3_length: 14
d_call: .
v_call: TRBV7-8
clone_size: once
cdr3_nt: TGTGCCAGCAGCCCCGACGGGATCTCCTACGAGCAGTACTTC
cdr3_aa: CASSPDGISYEQYF

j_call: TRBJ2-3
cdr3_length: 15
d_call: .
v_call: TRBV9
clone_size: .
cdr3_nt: TGTGCCAGCAGCGTAGTGGGCTGGGGCACAGATACGCAGTATTTT
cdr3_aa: CASSVVGWGTDTQYF

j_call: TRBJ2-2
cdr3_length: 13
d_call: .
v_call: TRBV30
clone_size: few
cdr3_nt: TGTGCCTGGAGTGTACAGAGTTCCGGGGAGCTGTTTTTT
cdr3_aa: CAWSVQSSGELFF

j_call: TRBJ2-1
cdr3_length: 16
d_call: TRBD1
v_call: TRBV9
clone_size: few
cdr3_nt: TGTGCCAGCAGCGTAGAGGCCGGACAGGCAAACAATGAGCAGTTCTTC
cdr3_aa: CASSVEAGQANNEQFF

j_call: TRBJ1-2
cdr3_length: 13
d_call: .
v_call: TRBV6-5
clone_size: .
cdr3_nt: TGTGCCAGCTTGGACGGGGCGGGGTATGGCTACACCTTC
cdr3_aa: CASLDGAGYGYTF

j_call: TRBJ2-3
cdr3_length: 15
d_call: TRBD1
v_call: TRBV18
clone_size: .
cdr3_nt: TGTGCCAGCTCACCTAGTCTCAGGGGGTCAGATACGCAGTATTTT
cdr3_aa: CASSPSLRGSDTQYF

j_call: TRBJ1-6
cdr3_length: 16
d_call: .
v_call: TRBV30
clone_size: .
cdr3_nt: TGTGCCTGGAGTGTACTCCAGGTGAGCTATAATTCACCCCTCCACTTT
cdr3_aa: CAWSVLQVSYNSPLHF

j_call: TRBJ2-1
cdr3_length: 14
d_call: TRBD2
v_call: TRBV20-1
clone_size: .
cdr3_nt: TGCAGTGCTAGTGGCGGGGGGGCTAGGAATGAGCAGTTCTTC
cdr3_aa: CSASGGGARNEQFF

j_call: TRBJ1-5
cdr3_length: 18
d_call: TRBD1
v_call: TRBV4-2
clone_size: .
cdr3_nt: TGTGCCAGCAGCCAAGATGAAGGGGGACAGCGGTATCCTCAGCCCCAGCATTTT
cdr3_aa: CASSQDEGGQRYPQPQHF

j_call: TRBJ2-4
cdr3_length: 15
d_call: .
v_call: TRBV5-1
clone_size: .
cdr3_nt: TGCGCCAGCATGGGGGGGGGCGGGTCCAAAAACATTCAGTACTTC
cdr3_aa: CASMGGGGSKNIQYF

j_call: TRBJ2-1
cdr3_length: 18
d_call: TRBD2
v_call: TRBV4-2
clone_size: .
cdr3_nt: TGTGCCAGCAGCCAAATGTCGGGGGGTCTTCGACTAACCAATGAGCAGTTCTTC
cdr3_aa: CASSQMSGGLRLTNEQFF

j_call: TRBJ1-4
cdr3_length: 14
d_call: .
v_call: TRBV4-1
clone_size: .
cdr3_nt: TGCGCCAGCAGCCATACGGGGGGTAATGAAAAACTGTTTTTT
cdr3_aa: CASSHTGGNEKLFF

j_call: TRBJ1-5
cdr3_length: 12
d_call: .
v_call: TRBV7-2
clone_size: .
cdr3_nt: TGTGCCAGCAGCTTTCCCCCCGGGCCCCAGCATTTT
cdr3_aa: CASSFPPGPQHF

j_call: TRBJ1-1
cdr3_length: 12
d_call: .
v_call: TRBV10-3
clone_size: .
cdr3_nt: TGTGCCATCGGAGGGGGGGACACTGAAGCTTTCTTT
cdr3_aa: CAIGGGDTEAFF

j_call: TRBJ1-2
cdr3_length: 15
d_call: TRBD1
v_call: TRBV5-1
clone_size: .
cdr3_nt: TGCGCCAGCAGCTTGGGACAGGGACTTTCGGGTGGCTACACCTTC
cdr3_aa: CASSLGQGLSGGYTF

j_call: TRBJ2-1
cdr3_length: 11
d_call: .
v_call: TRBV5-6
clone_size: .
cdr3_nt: TGTGCCAGCAGCGCTACAGGGGAGCAGTTCTTC
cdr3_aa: CASSATGEQFF

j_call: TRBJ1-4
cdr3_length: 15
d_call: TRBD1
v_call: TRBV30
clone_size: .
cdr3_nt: TGTGCCTGGAGTGTACCCGGGACAGGGGGCGAAAAACTGTTTTTT
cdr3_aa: CAWSVPGTGGEKLFF

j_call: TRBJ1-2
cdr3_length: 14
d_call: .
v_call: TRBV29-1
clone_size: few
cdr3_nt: TGCAGCGTTGAAGTGGGAGACAACCTATATGGCTACACCTTC
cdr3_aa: CSVEVGDNLYGYTF

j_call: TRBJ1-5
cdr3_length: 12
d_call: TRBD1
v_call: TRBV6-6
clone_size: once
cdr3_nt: TGTGGGACAGGGGACGGGAATCAGCCCCAGCATTTT
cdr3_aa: CGTGDGNQPQHF

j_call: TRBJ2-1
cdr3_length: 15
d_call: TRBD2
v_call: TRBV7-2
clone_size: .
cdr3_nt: TGTGCCAGCAGCTCCCGGGGGGGCGTGTACAATGAGCAGTTCTTC
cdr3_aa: CASSSRGGVYNEQFF

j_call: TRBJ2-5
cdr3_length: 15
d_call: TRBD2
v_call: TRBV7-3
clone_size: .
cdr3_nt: TGTGCCAGCAGCCCCTCGGGGGGGGGCCAAGAGACCCAGTACTTC
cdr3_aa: CASSPSGGGQETQYF

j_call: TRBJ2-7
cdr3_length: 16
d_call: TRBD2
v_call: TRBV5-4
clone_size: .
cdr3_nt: TGTGCCAGCAGCCATGCCAGCGGGGGGCTCTCCTACGAGCAGTACTTC
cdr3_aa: CASSHASGGLSYEQYF

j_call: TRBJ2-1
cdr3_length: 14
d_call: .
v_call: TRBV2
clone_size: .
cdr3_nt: TGTGCCAGCAAACCGGACTTCTACTCCAATGAGCAGTTCTTC
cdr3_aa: CASKPDFYSNEQFF

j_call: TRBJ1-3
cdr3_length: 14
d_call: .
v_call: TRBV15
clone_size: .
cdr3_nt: TGTGCCACCAGCAGCAGAAGTTGGGGAAACACCATATATTTT
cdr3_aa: CATSSRSWGNTIYF

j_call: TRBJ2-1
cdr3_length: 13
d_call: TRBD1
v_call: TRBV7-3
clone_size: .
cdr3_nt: TGTGCCAGCAGCTCTTTTACAGGGGATGAGCAGTTCTTC
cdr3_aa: CASSSFTGDEQFF

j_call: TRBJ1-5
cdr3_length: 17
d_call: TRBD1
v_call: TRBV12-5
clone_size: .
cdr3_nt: TGTGCTAGTGGTTTGGGCCGAGGGGGCGATGGCAATCAGCCCCAGCATTTT
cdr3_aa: CASGLGRGGDGNQPQHF

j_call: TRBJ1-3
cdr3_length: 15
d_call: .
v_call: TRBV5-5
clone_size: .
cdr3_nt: TGTGCCAGCAGCTCCGGCACAGGGACTGGAAACACCATATATTTT
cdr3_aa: CASSSGTGTGNTIYF

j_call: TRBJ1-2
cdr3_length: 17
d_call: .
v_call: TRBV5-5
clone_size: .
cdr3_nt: TGTGCCAGCAGCTTGGAGGGGTTCGGGTCCGCACCCTATGGCTACACCTTC
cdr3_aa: CASSLEGFGSAPYGYTF

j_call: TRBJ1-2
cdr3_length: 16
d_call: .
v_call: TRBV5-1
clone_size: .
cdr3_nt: TGCGCCAGCAGCTTGGTTTGGGGGCAAGGTAACTATGGCTACACCTTC
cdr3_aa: CASSLVWGQGNYGYTF

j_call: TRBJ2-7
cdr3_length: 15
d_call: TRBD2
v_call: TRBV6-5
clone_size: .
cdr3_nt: TGTGCCACGCAAGGAGGGCGGGGGGGCTCCTACGAGCAGTACTTC
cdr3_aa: CATQGGRGGSYEQYF

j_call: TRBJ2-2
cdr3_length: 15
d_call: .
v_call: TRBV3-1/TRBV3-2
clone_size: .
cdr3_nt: TGTGCCAGCAGCCAAGGAACAGCGAACACCGGGGAGCTGTTTTTT
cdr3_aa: CASSQGTANTGELFF